The source of this T cell receptor beta chain is a study of blood T cell repertoires in COVID-19. Across the study: There were acute and convalescent COVID-19 samples, and they came from the United States, Italy and Spain. The cDNA or gDNA used as material had been derived from T cells, B-cell-depleted T cells, or PBMCs.

Germline CDR1 and CDR2: SGHVS and FNYEAQ. This CDR3 region has 15 residues. V dropped 1 base and J dropped 4; count of bases not matched to a gene: 3. In the authors' workflow: Estimation of nucleated cell counts relied on the amplification of reference gene primers. TCRdb's copy holds only in-frame clones and misses some; the assay was immunoSEQ multiplex PCR. The DNA gave D and trimming, while V, J and clone size come from that table. The sample has 60,000 to 75,000 clones; roughly 85% are singletons. J is TRBJ1-3 and V is TRBV7-6, with 8 bases aligning to TRBD1. Sequencing was performed on peripheral blood. The clonotype comes from a woman aged 80 or over with acute or convalescent COVID-19. CDR3 in amino acids: CASSLGRGHGNTIYF. CDR3 DNA: TGTGCCAGCAGCTTAGGCAGGGGGCACGGAAACACCATATATTTT. The variable domain in full, with the rest retrieved from reference TRBV7-6 and TRBJ1-3, is GAGVSQSPRYKVTKRGQDVALRCDPISGHVSLYWYRQALGQGPEFLTYFNYEAQQDKSGLPNDRFSAERPEGSISTLTIQRTEQRDSAMYRCASSLGRGHGNTIYFGEGSWLTVV.